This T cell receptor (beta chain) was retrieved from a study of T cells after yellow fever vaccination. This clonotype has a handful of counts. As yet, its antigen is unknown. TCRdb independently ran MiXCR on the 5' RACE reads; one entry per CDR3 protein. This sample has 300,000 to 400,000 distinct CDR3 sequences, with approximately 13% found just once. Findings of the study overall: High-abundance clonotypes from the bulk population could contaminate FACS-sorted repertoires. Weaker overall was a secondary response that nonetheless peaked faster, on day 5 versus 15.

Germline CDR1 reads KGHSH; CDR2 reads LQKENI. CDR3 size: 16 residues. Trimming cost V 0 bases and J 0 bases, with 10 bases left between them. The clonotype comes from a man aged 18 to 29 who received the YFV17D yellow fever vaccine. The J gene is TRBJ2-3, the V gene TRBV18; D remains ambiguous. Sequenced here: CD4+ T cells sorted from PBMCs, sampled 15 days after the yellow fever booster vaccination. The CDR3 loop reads CASSPPRIFSTDTQYF. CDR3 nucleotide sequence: TGTGCCAGCTCACCACCTAGGATTTTTAGCACAGATACGCAGTATTTT.